Below, 10 T cell receptor beta chains from the same sample are listed, as sequenced in a study of T-cell reconstitution after alpha-beta-depleted transplantation in children. The authors prepared the TCRbeta library with unique molecular identifiers. From the PCR reads, TCRdb called clonotypes with MiXCR, one entry per CDR3 protein. The profile shows 450,000 to 600,000 distinct CDR3 sequences, around a third of them singletons. Sequenced here: PBMCs from the stem cell graft donor, sampled from the stem cell graft. These receptors were obtained from a human donor who donated a stem cell graft to a child with aplastic anemia.

This clonotype has just a few counts. The chain has TRBV20-1 and TRBJ1-4; a possible D gene is TRBD1 (5 bases). The CDR3 has 14 amino acids. Trimming shortened V by 3 bases and J by 8 bases, and 16 bases separated the two germline ends. Per germline, CDR1 DFQATT and CDR2 SNEGSKA (reference sequence). The CDR3 region is CSARGLGAWEKLFF. The DNA for the CDR3 is TGCAGTGCTAGGGGGCTAGGGGCATGGGAAAAACTGTTTTTT.

This chain links TRBV7-2 with TRBJ2-1; 7 bases are a match to TRBD1. V lost 1 base, J lost 3 bases, and 6 bases stayed unmatched. The CDR3 has 16 amino acids. CDR1 is SGHTA and CDR2 is FQGNSA in the germline V gene. This CDR3 reads CASSLVGGAYYNEQFF. CDR3 nucleotides: TGTGCCAGCAGCTTAGTAGGGGGCGCGTACTACAATGAGCAGTTCTTC.

The CDR3 loop is CASSAGGLAGEIEQFF. The CDR3, as DNA: TGTGCCAGCAGCGCTGGGGGACTAGCGGGAGAAATTGAGCAGTTCTTC. This chain connects TRBV9 to TRBJ2-1; 14 nucleotides match TRBD2. CDR3 size: 16 residues. The germline V gene has CDR1 SGDLS and CDR2 YYNGEE. V lost 3 bases, J lost 9 bases, and 8 bases stayed unmatched.

This sequence joins TRBV5-4 and TRBJ2-1, with TRBD1 matching 7 bases. Unmatched junction bases numbered 7, after V lost 5 bases and J lost 5 bases. Germline CDR1 reads SGHNT; CDR2 reads YYREEE (reference sequence). This CDR3 is 14 amino acids long. The CDR3 nucleotides are TGTGCCAGCAGTTCGACAGGGACCAACAATGAGCAGTTCTTC. Protein product: CASSSTGTNNEQFF.

The chain has TRBV19 and TRBJ2-5, with 10 bases lining up with TRBD2. This CDR3 spans 15 amino acids. Germline lookup yields CDR1 LNHDA and CDR2 SQIVND (reference sequence). J gave up 5 bases and V 7 bases, and 10 bases lay outside the gene matches. As DNA, the CDR3 is TGTGCCAGTACCGACTCTAGCGGGAGAGTGGAGACCCAGTACTTC. This encodes CASTDSSGRVETQYF. The full variable domain, with the rest looked up from reference TRBV19 and TRBJ2-5, is DGGITQSPKYLFRKEGQNVTLSCEQNLNHDAMYWYRQDPGQGLRLIYYSQIVNDFQKGDIAEGYSVSREKKESFPLTVTSAQKNPTAFYLCASTDSSGRVETQYFGPGTRLLVL.

The table lists this clonotype with a few counts. The chain employs TRBV20-1 and TRBJ2-1, with D perhaps TRBD1 (5 bases). V dropped 0 bases and J dropped 8 bases, with 20 bases sitting between them. This CDR3 comprises 16 residues. Per germline, CDR1 DFQATT and CDR2 SNEGSKA (reference sequence). CDR3 DNA: TGCAGTGCTAGAGATCGGAACCACCCTGGGGCGTATGAGCAGTTCTTC. It is translated as CSARDRNHPGAYEQFF.

V and J are TRBV24-1 and TRBJ2-1; 9 nucleotides align to TRBD1. CDR1 and CDR2 (germline): KGHDR, SFDVKD. Trimming removed 3 bases from V and 6 bases from J; junction bases left unmatched: 8. This CDR3 region has 16 residues. The CDR3 DNA reads as TGTGCCACCAGTGATCCGGACAGGGGCCTCCTCAATGAGCAGTTCTTC. This codes for CATSDPDRGLLNEQFF.

The sample holds a few counts of this clonotype. The gene calls are TRBV7-9 and TRBJ2-2; D is perhaps TRBD2 (6 bases). Trimming cost V 2 bases and J 7 bases, with 17 bases left between them. This CDR3 contains 16 residues. Germline V gene data show CDR1 as SEHNR and CDR2 as FQNEAQ (reference sequence). The DNA for the CDR3 is TGTGCCAGCAGCTTATCCGGGGGAGTTGAAGTCGGGGAGCTGTTTTTT. Its protein is CASSLSGGVEVGELFF.

V and J are TRBV14 and TRBJ1-5, with TRBD1 matching over 11 bases. Per germline, CDR1 SGHDN and CDR2 FVKESK. This CDR3 has 16 residues. With V trimmed by 8 bases and J by 3 bases, 9 bases remained unmatched. As DNA, the CDR3 is TGTGCCAGCGGACCGGGACAGGGGGTTTCCAATCAGCCCCAGCATTTT. The encoded protein is CASGPGQGVSNQPQHF.

This chain uses TRBV6-1 with TRBJ1-3, with 9 bases aligning to TRBD1. The CDR3 totals 15 residues. V lost 6 bases, J lost 0 bases, and 3 bases stayed unmatched. CDR1 and CDR2 (germline): MNHNS, SASEGT. CDR3 sequence: CASRQGAFSGNTIYF. DNA for the CDR3: TGTGCCAGCAGACAGGGGGCTTTCTCTGGAAACACCATATATTTT.